This T cell receptor (beta chain) originates from a study of regulatory T cells in long-lasting Graves disease. For the study at large: Graves' patients diagnosed newly had used antithyroid drugs under 3 months.

Specified time point: newly diagnosed GD, antithyroid drugs for less than 3 months. From PBMCs, RNA was extracted and then used to make the TCR library. This CDR3 is built from 15 residues. Trimming cost V 4 bases and J 2 bases; bases outside gene matches: 6. Germline-derived CDR1 and CDR2 are SGHKS and YYEKEE (reference sequence). The authors built TCR beta libraries using iRepertoire HTBI primers and Arm-PCR of CDR3 regions. Via MiXCR, TCRdb re-called the multiplex PCR reads, giving one row per CDR3 protein. Of 350,000 to 400,000 distinct CDR3 sequences in the sample, roughly a sixth were seen once. This clonotype appeared many times.

This TCR derives from a female donor with Graves disease. The chain has TRBV5-5 and TRBJ1-2; 9 bases are shared with TRBD1. The sample in question was peripheral blood mononuclear cells (PBMCs), obtained at new diagnosis, from a patient treated with antithyroid drugs. The CDR3 coding sequence is TGTGCCAGCAGCGTAGGGACAGGGTTAAACTATGGCTACACCTTC. This sequence encodes CASSVGTGLNYGYTF.